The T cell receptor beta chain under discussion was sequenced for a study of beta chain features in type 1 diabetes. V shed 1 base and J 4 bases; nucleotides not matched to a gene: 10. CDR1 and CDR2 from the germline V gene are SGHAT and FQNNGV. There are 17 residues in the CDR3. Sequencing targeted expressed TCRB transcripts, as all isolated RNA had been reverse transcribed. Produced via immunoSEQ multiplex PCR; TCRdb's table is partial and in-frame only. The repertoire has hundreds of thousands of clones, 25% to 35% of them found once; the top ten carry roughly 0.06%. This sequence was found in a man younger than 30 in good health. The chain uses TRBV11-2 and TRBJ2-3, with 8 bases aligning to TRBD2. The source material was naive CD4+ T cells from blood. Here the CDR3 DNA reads TGTGCCAGCAGCTTAGGTCTGTTATTGACTAGCGCAGATACGCAGTATTTT. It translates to CASSLGLLLTSADTQYF. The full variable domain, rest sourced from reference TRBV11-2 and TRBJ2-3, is EAGVAQSPRYKIIEKRQSVAFWCNPISGHATLYWYQQILGQGPKLLIQFQNNGVVDDSQLPKDRFSAERLKGVDSTLKIQPAKLEDSAVYLCASSLGLLLTSADTQYFGPGTRLTVL.